This T cell receptor (beta chain) was recovered during a study of chronic HIV infection and antiretroviral therapy. Per germline, CDR1 LNHDA and CDR2 SQIVND (reference sequence). With 3 bases removed from V and 6 bases from J, the gap between germline ends came to 14 bases. This CDR3 comprises 14 residues. A single record per CDR3 protein comes from TCRdb applying MiXCR to the 5' RACE reads. This table has 45,000 to 55,000 distinct CDR3 sequences, over 15% appearing once. What was sequenced was peripheral blood. The chain links TRBV19 to TRBJ2-5; D ambiguous. The clonotype comes from an adult who had HIV and had not received antiretroviral therapy, or was an uninfected healthy control (not recorded which). CDR3 loop: CASSIGTELKTQYF. CDR3 sequence (DNA): TGTGCCAGTAGTATCGGTACGGAGTTAAAGACCCAGTACTTC.